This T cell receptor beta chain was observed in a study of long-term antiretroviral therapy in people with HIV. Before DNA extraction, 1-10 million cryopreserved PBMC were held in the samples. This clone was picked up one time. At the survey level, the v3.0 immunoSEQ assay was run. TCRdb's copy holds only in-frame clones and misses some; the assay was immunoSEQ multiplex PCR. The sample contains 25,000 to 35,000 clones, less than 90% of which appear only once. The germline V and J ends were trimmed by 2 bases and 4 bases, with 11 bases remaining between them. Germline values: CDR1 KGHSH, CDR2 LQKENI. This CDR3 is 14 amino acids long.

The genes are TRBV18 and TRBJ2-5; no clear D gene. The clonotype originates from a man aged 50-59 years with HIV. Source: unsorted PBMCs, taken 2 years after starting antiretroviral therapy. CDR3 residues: CASSPASLAETQYF. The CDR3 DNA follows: TGTGCCAGCTCACCAGCTTCCCTGGCAGAGACCCAGTACTTC.